These 15 T cell receptor beta chains originate from one sample sequenced in a study of T-cell reconstitution after alpha-beta-depleted transplantation in children. As it was prepared, the TCRbeta library received unique molecular identifiers. TCRdb reanalysed the PCR reads using MiXCR and keeps one entry per CDR3 protein. The sample has 170,000 or so distinct CDR3 sequences, 6.5% to 7.5% seen once. The sequenced sample was PBMCs from the stem cell graft donor, obtained from the stem cell graft. Receptors originate from a human donor who donated a stem cell graft to a child with Wiskott-Aldrich syndrome.

This clonotype was seen many times. This sequence joins TRBV27 and TRBJ2-5; 7 bases are shared with TRBD2. The CDR3 sequence is 15 residues long. CDR1 and CDR2 (germline): MNHEY, SMNVEV (reference sequence). V dropped 5 bases and J dropped 5; count of bases not matched to a gene: 11. The CDR3 reads CASSRGVGGLETQYF. CDR3 coding DNA: TGTGCCAGCAGTCGGGGGGTGGGGGGATTGGAGACCCAGTACTTC.

In its sample, this clonotype was seen many times. The chain couples TRBV24-1 to TRBJ1-2; no firm D call. CDR3 length: 14 residues. Trimming cost V 4 bases and J 0 bases, with 8 bases left between them. Germline V lookup: CDR1 KGHDR, CDR2 SFDVKD. The CDR3 sequence: CATSEGRTNYGYTF. CDR3 nucleotides: TGTGCCACCAGTGAAGGACGGACTAACTATGGCTACACCTTC.

In this sample, this clonotype turned up many times. CDR3 in amino acids: CASSQDLNEKLFF. The CDR3 bases are TGCGCCAGCAGCCAAGATCTTAATGAAAAACTGTTTTTT. The gene calls are TRBV4-1 and TRBJ1-4; D ambiguous. This CDR3 has 13 amino acids. V lost 0 bases, J lost 4 bases, and 3 bases lay in between. Germline V gene lookup returns CDR1 MGHRA and CDR2 YSYEKL.

The chain carries TRBV9 and TRBJ2-7; TRBD1 aligns across 9 bases. V lost 3 bases and J lost 4; bases outside the gene matches: 8. The CDR3 runs 15 residues. Germline V gives CDR1 SGDLS, CDR2 YYNGEE. Here the CDR3 reads CASSATGGPPYEQYF. The CDR3 DNA is TGTGCCAGCAGCGCGACAGGGGGTCCCCCATACGAGCAGTACTTC. The complete variable domain, with remaining parts taken from reference TRBV9 and TRBJ2-7, reads DSGVTQTPKHLITATGQRVTLRCSPRSGDLSVYWYQQSLDQGLQFLIQYYNGEERAKGNILERFSAQQFPDLHSELNLSSLELGDSALYFCASSATGGPPYEQYFGPGTRLTVT.

The CDR3 region is CASSLGPGMETQYF. The CDR3, as DNA: TGTGCCAGCAGCCTAGGTCCGGGGATGGAGACCCAGTACTTC. V gene TRBV7-2 combines with J gene TRBJ2-5; possibly TRBD2 for D (5 bases). This CDR3 has 14 residues. Germline assignment: CDR1 SGHTA and CDR2 FQGNSA. V lost 5 bases to trimming and J lost 5 bases, with 15 bases between them.

This clonotype was counted at least ten times. This chain links TRBV12-3 or TRBV12-4 with TRBJ1-2; tentatively, D is TRBD1 (5 bases). Trimming left V 7 bases short and J 2 bases short, with 11 bases between. There are 13 residues in the CDR3. The CDR3 reads CASTGTGNYGYTF. As DNA, the CDR3 is TGTGCCAGCACCGGGACGGGCAACTATGGCTACACCTTC.

This clonotype was recorded many times. The chain links TRBV29-1 to TRBJ1-1; TRBD1 aligns across 9 bases. Germline CDR1 and CDR2: SQVTM and ANQGSEA. The J segment lost 4 bases and the V segment lost 7 bases, leaving 7 bases of the junction unmatched. The CDR3 runs to 13 residues. DNA for the CDR3: TGCAGCGCCCAACAGGGGGCCAGCACTGAAGCTTTCTTT. Encoded protein: CSAQQGASTEAFF.

This clonotype has ten or more counts. V usage is TRBV7-2 and J usage is TRBJ2-5; D is perhaps TRBD1 (6 bases). Trimming left V 5 bases short and J 3 bases short, with 13 bases between. CDR1 is SGHTA and CDR2 is FQGNSA in the germline V gene. The CDR3 has 14 residues. In nucleotides, the CDR3 is TGTGCCAGCAGCCTACTCTGGACAGAAGAGACCCAGTACTTC. Translating gives CASSLLWTEETQYF.

This clonotype showed up many times. This sequence joins TRBV7-2 and TRBJ2-7; perhaps D is TRBD1 or TRBD2 (5 bases each). The CDR3 extends over 15 amino acids. V was pared by 8 bases and J by 0 bases, with 17 bases between. Germline CDR1 reads SGHTA; CDR2 reads FQGNSA. The CDR3 is CASGETRGDSYEQYF. The CDR3 coding sequence is TGTGCCAGCGGAGAAACGAGAGGGGACTCCTACGAGCAGTACTTC.

This clonotype showed up many times. CDR3 bases: TGTGCCTGGAGTCCATTCAGTGAGCAGTTCTTC. This codes for CAWSPFSEQFF. The chain has TRBV30 and TRBJ2-1; D gene ambiguous. CDR3 length: 11 residues. Germline V gives CDR1 GTSNPN, CDR2 SVGIG (reference sequence). Between the trimmed V and J ends, which lost 2 bases and 9 bases, there was a span of 8 bases. Full variable domain (rest looked up from reference TRBV30 and TRBJ2-1): SQTIHQWPATLVQPVGSPLSLECTVEGTSNPNLYWYRQAAGRGLQLLFYSVGIGQISSEVPQNLSASRPQDRQFILSSKKLLLSDSGFYLCAWSPFSEQFFGPGTRLTVL.

This clonotype was counted a few times. This chain links TRBV7-2 with TRBJ1-1, with no clear D. Trimming stripped 3 bases from V and 2 bases from J, with 10 bases between. The CDR3 sequence is 14 residues long. Germline V gene data show CDR1 as SGHTA and CDR2 as FQGNSA. Written as DNA, the CDR3 is TGTGCCAGCAGCTTCGTAACGGGAAACACTGAAGCTTTCTTT. Amino acid sequence: CASSFVTGNTEAFF.

The sample holds many counts of this clonotype. The V and J genes are TRBV12-3 or TRBV12-4 and TRBJ1-5; 7 positions match TRBD1. The CDR3 is 16 amino acids. The V segment lost 1 base and the J segment 4 bases; nucleotides outside the gene matches: 7. The DNA for the CDR3 is TGTGCCAGCAGTTTAGGGGCCGGGACAGATAATCAGCCCCAGCATTTT. Amino acid sequence: CASSLGAGTDNQPQHF.

This clonotype was seen only a few times. The chain is built from TRBV3-1 and TRBJ1-2; no clear D. This CDR3 spans 12 amino acids. The V gene lost 1 base and the J gene lost 5 bases, with 5 bases spanning the gap. CDR1 and CDR2 (germline): LGHDT, YNNKEL (reference sequence). The CDR3 loop reads CASSQAEYGYTF. The CDR3 DNA is TGTGCCAGCAGCCAAGCGGAGTATGGCTACACCTTC.

The sample holds many counts of this clonotype. The chain links TRBV10-3 to TRBJ2-1; 8 positions agree with TRBD2. Trimming removed 3 bases from V and 6 bases from J; junction bases left unmatched: 4. The germline CDR1 and CDR2 sequences are ENHRY and SYGVKD. There are 14 residues in the CDR3. The DNA for the CDR3 is TGTGCCATCAGTGACTATGCGGGGGGCAATGAGCAGTTCTTC. This codes for CAISDYAGGNEQFF.

The chain links TRBV19 to TRBJ1-5; D is undetermined. The germline gives CDR1 LNHDA, CDR2 SQIVND (reference sequence). The CDR3 is 13 residues long. V lost 10 bases to trimming and J lost 3 bases, with 13 bases between them. The CDR3 coding sequence is TGTGCCACCTCCGGGTCAATCAATCAGCCCCAGCATTTT. Protein product: CATSGSINQPQHF.